Listed here are 30 T cell receptor beta chains from one sample, sequenced in a study of blood T cells in healthy people across ages. With a J-beta primer mix and a sample-barcoded 5' primer, a second PCR ran roughly 6 to 11 cycles. TCRdb ran MiXCR on the 5' RACE reads and lists one entry per CDR3 protein. The repertoire has over 1.5 million distinct CDR3 sequences, roughly 52% of them found once; the top ten carry over 2%. Sequenced material: blood. The receptors were sampled from a woman between 35 and 50 years old in good health.

In regard to this clonotype: At one end, the junction sequence differs from germline, possibly due to a read error. The rearrangement links TRBV7-2 to TRBJ2-5; TRBD2 matches 10 bases. CDR1 SGHTA and CDR2 FQGNSA come from the germline V gene. This CDR3 spans 15 amino acids. CDR3 nucleotide sequence: TGTGCCAGCGGCTTTACTAGCGGGGCGCTGGAGACCCAGTACTTC. Protein: CASGFTSGALETQYF.

This clonotype was seen more than once but under ten times. This chain connects TRBV5-1 to TRBJ2-7; the match to TRBD1 covers 11 bases. After removal of 6 bases from V and 4 bases from J, the junction contained 9 bases not matched to a gene. The CDR3 length is 15 residues. Germline V lookup: CDR1 SGHRS, CDR2 YFSETQ. As DNA, the CDR3 is TGCGCCAGCAACCCGGACAGGGGGCTATTTTACGAGCAGTACTTC. Protein: CASNPDRGLFYEQYF.

J is TRBJ2-5 and V is TRBV7-2, with a weak D call TRBD1 (6 bases). V lost 5 bases to trimming and J lost 4 bases, with 14 bases between them. The CDR3 totals 14 residues. CDR1 and CDR2 from the germline V gene are SGHTA and FQGNSA. The CDR3 protein is CASSRQASGETQYF. The CDR3 bases are TGTGCCAGCAGCCGACAGGCGTCGGGAGAGACCCAGTACTTC.

The chain combines TRBV2 with TRBJ1-1, with TRBD1 as a possible D gene (5 bases). V was pared by 8 bases and J by 1 base, with 11 bases between. CDR1 SNHLY and CDR2 FYNNEI come from the germline V gene. The CDR3 extends over 13 amino acids. The CDR3: CASDGDGNTEAFF. The CDR3 DNA reads as TGTGCCAGCGATGGGGACGGGAACACTGAAGCTTTCTTT.

This clonotype was found a few times. The V call is TRBV2, the J call TRBJ2-3; no clear D gene. Germline-derived CDR1 and CDR2 are SNHLY and FYNNEI. This CDR3 comprises 13 residues. V dropped 3 bases and J dropped 1 base, with 5 bases sitting between them. This chain's CDR3 is CASSDGRTDTQYF. As DNA, the CDR3 is TGTGCCAGCAGTGACGGACGCACAGATACGCAGTATTTT.

The rearrangement joins TRBV27 to TRBJ2-6; 9 nucleotides align to TRBD2. The CDR3 length is 22 residues. The V gene end was trimmed by 5 bases and the J gene end by 0 bases; junction bases not matched to a gene: 20. Germline V CDR1 and CDR2: MNHEY, SMNVEV (reference sequence). The CDR3 loop reads CASSPRLGSGGEVGSGANVLTF. The CDR3 nucleotides read TGTGCCAGCAGTCCCCGGTTGGGTAGCGGGGGAGAAGTCGGCTCTGGGGCCAACGTCCTGACTTTC.

V and J are TRBV7-9 and TRBJ1-6; unclear D gene. Germline V gene lookup returns CDR1 SEHNR and CDR2 FQNEAQ (reference sequence). This CDR3 region has 14 residues. V was clipped by 6 bases and J by 9 bases, with 15 bases between them. The CDR3 DNA reads TGTGCCAGCAGTTCGACCGTAGACCGTTCACCCCTCCACTTT. Amino acids: CASSSTVDRSPLHF.

This clonotype was counted only a few times. The chain carries TRBV7-2 and TRBJ2-4; possibly TRBD2 for D (6 bases). CDR3 length: 17 residues. Germline V gives CDR1 SGHTA, CDR2 FQGNSA. The V end lost 2 bases, the J end lost 0 bases, and 14 bases lay between the germline ends. CDR3 sequence reads: CASSLTFAGIAKNIQYF. For the CDR3, the DNA is TGTGCCAGCAGCTTAACCTTTGCGGGGATAGCCAAAAACATTCAGTACTTC.

V gene TRBV20-1 combines with J gene TRBJ2-6; D ambiguous. Germline V gene data show CDR1 as DFQATT and CDR2 as SNEGSKA (reference sequence). The CDR3 is 16 residues long. Trimming removed 1 base at V and 0 bases at J, with 10 bases between. Here the CDR3 reads CSARVPPGSGANVLTF. The CDR3 DNA follows: TGCAGTGCTAGAGTCCCCCCGGGCTCTGGGGCCAACGTCCTGACTTTC.

The chain recombines TRBV20-1 with TRBJ1-1, with 7 bases fitting TRBD1. CDR1 is DFQATT and CDR2 is SNEGSKA in the germline V gene (reference sequence). The V gene end was trimmed by 2 bases and the J gene end by 4 bases; junction bases not matched to a gene: 4. The CDR3 length is 13 residues. The CDR3: CSARPAGGTEAFF. CDR3 DNA sequence: TGCAGTGCTAGACCCGCAGGGGGCACTGAAGCTTTCTTT.

J is TRBJ2-2 and V is TRBV29-1; TRBD1 agrees at 9 bases. Germline CDR1 reads SQVTM; CDR2 reads ANQGSEA. V was clipped by 6 bases and J by 4 bases; unmatched bases: 6. CDR3 size: 14 residues. CDR3 in DNA: TGCAGCGTCTCCGGGACAGGGTTCACCGGGGAGCTGTTTTTT. Its translation: CSVSGTGFTGELFF.

The V gene is TRBV4-3, the J gene TRBJ2-1; TRBD2 agrees at 8 bases. Germline assignment: CDR1 LGHNA and CDR2 YSLEER. The CDR3 has 17 residues. V lost 4 bases to trimming and J lost 0 bases; unmatched junction nucleotides: 8. CDR3 nucleotide sequence: TGCGCCAGCAGCCCAAGACGAGCGGGGGACTCCTACAATGAGCAGTTCTTC. This translates into CASSPRRAGDSYNEQFF.

The CDR3 DNA reads as TGCGCCAGCAGCCCTAAGCAGAGGACCGCCAGTAACACTGAAGCTTTCTTT. Translated: CASSPKQRTASNTEAFF. This sequence joins TRBV5-1 and TRBJ1-1; D remains unclear. V shed 4 bases and J shed 2 bases, with 21 bases lying between them. CDR3 length equals 17 residues. Germline loops: CDR1 SGHRS, CDR2 YFSETQ.

V and J are TRBV3-1 and TRBJ1-2; D uncertain. The ends were cut back, 2 bases at V and 4 bases at J, with 8 bases in the middle. This CDR3 has 13 amino acids. Germline assignment: CDR1 LGHDT and CDR2 YNNKEL (reference sequence). Here the CDR3 DNA reads TGTGCCAGCAGCCAACAGGCTACCTATGGCTACACCTTC. Translating gives CASSQQATYGYTF. The full variable domain, rest sourced from reference TRBV3-1 and TRBJ1-2, is DTAVSQTPKYLVTQMGNDKSIKCEQNLGHDTMYWYKQDSKKFLKIMFSYNNKELIINETVPNRFSPKSPDKAHLNLHINSLELGDSAVYFCASSQQATYGYTFGSGTRLTVV.

The J gene is TRBJ2-1, the V gene TRBV27; perhaps TRBD2 as D (5 bases). Germline V CDR1 and CDR2: MNHEY, SMNVEV (reference sequence). Trimming removed 3 bases at V and 10 bases at J, with 10 bases between. The CDR3 consists of 12 residues. DNA for the CDR3: TGTGCCAGCAGTTTGAGGGCGGGCGAGCAGTTCTTC. The encoded protein is CASSLRAGEQFF.

The chain uses TRBV28 and TRBJ2-4, with 8 bases fitting TRBD1. The CDR3 length is 15 residues. With 7 bases clipped from V and 9 bases from J, the junction kept 14 bases outside the gene matches. Germline values: CDR1 MDHEN, CDR2 SYDVKM. The CDR3 DNA reads as TGTGCCAGCAAACCAGGGGGCGCGAGTGCTGGCATTCAGTACTTC. Translated: CASKPGGASAGIQYF.

A few counts support this clonotype. The chain's CDR3 is CSAEGTNGEQYF. As DNA, the CDR3 is TGCAGTGCTGAGGGGACCAACGGGGAGCAGTACTTC. V and J are TRBV20-1 and TRBJ2-7; D is tentatively TRBD1 or TRBD2 (5 bases each). The length of the CDR3 is 12 residues. The ends were cut back, 5 bases at V and 7 bases at J, with 15 bases in the middle. Germline V gene data show CDR1 as DFQATT and CDR2 as SNEGSKA (reference sequence).

V gene TRBV27 combines with J gene TRBJ2-1, with D maybe TRBD1 (7 bases). V lost 3 bases and J lost 3, with 15 bases in between. The length of the CDR3 is 16 residues. Looked up from germline, CDR1 is MNHEY and CDR2 is SMNVEV (reference sequence). DNA for the CDR3: TGTGCCAGCAGTTTTAAGTCAGGGGGACTCTACAATGAGCAGTTCTTC. This sequence encodes CASSFKSGGLYNEQFF.

The gene calls are TRBV2 and TRBJ1-4, with D unresolved. Per the germline V gene, CDR1 is SNHLY and CDR2 is FYNNEI. The V end was cut by 6 bases, the J end by 0 bases, with 11 bases between. This CDR3 spans 15 amino acids. This CDR3 is CASSHPTATNEKLFF. DNA of the CDR3: TGTGCCAGCAGCCACCCTACAGCAACTAATGAAAAACTGTTTTTT.

This clonotype was seen ten or more times. V and J are TRBV29-1 and TRBJ2-1; D is ambiguous. CDR1 is SQVTM and CDR2 is ANQGSEA in the germline V gene. The CDR3 runs to 13 residues. V was trimmed by 8 bases and J by 4 bases, leaving 15 bases between them. The CDR3 loop is CSQLEDQYNEQFF. DNA of the CDR3: TGCAGCCAACTGGAAGACCAATACAATGAGCAGTTCTTC.

This clonotype has just a few counts. V usage is TRBV6-2 or TRBV6-3 and J usage is TRBJ1-2; TRBD1 agrees at 7 bases. The CDR3 extends over 14 amino acids. Germline lookup yields CDR1 MNHEY and CDR2 SVGEGT. V shed 2 bases and J 4 bases; nucleotides not matched to a gene: 4. The CDR3 region is CASSYRGTAYGYTF. CDR3 in DNA: TGTGCCAGCAGTTACCGTGGGACAGCCTATGGCTACACCTTC.

At least ten counts were recorded for this clonotype. V is TRBV13 and J is TRBJ2-1, with 10 bases fitting TRBD2. Per germline, CDR1 PRHDT and CDR2 FYEKMQ (reference sequence). There are 12 residues in the CDR3. V trimming: 2 bases; J trimming: 15 bases; junction bases outside the gene matches: 4. As DNA, the CDR3 is TGTGCCAGCAGCTTATCTAGCGGGGGTCGGTTCTTC. Protein: CASSLSSGGRFF.

CDR3 DNA sequence: TGTGCCAGCAGGGCAACCTCGGACAGGTTTTACAATGAGCAGTTCTTC. It specifies CASRATSDRFYNEQFF. V gene TRBV6-5 combines with J gene TRBJ2-1; TRBD1 matches at 7 bases. Germline CDR1 reads MNHEY; CDR2 reads SVGAGI. The CDR3 loop spans 16 amino acids. Trimming removed 6 bases from V and 4 bases from J; junction bases left unmatched: 12.

The chain joins TRBV5-1 to TRBJ2-1, with 10 bases aligning to TRBD2. This CDR3 comprises 17 residues. Losses at the gene ends were 0 bases for V and 2 bases for J; bases not matched to a gene: 5. Germline CDR1 and CDR2: SGHRS and YFSETQ. CDR3 coding DNA: TGCGCCAGCAGCTTGGGGAGCGGGGGGGCCCCCTACAATGAGCAGTTCTTC. Translation: CASSLGSGGAPYNEQFF.

The chain carries TRBV4-2 and TRBJ2-1; D possibly corresponds to TRBD2 (5 bases). Germline CDR1 LGHNA, CDR2 YNFKEQ. This CDR3 region has 13 residues. Trimming removed 2 bases at V and 7 bases at J, with 9 bases between. Here the CDR3 DNA reads TGTGCCAGCAGCCAAACGGAGGAGAATGAGCAGTTCTTC. It encodes CASSQTEENEQFF.

The chain combines TRBV12-3 or TRBV12-4 with TRBJ1-1; 9 bases line up with TRBD1. The ends lost 5 bases at V and 1 base at J; junction bases unmatched: 5. The CDR3 is made up of 15 amino acids. DNA for the CDR3: TGTGCCAGCAGTAAACGGACAGGGGAGAACACTGAAGCTTTCTTT. Amino acid sequence: CASSKRTGENTEAFF.

This chain joins TRBV14 and TRBJ2-3, with D possibly being TRBD2 (7 bases). Germline CDR1 is SGHDN and CDR2 is FVKESK. V lost 2 bases, J lost 5 bases, and 23 bases lay in between. There are 18 residues in the CDR3. This CDR3 is CASSQWGRLGGRGDTQYF. The CDR3 DNA reads as TGTGCCAGCAGCCAATGGGGGCGTCTTGGCGGGAGAGGAGATACGCAGTATTTT.

The table lists this clonotype with a count of one. The chain carries TRBV7-8 and TRBJ1-1; D uncertain. The CDR3 covers 12 residues. CDR1 is SGHVS and CDR2 is FQNEAQ in the germline V gene. V lost 3 bases and J 7 bases, leaving 9 bases between the germline ends. The CDR3 loop reads CASSFGRNEAFF. CDR3 bases: TGTGCCAGCAGCTTTGGCCGGAATGAAGCTTTCTTT.

This chain links TRBV7-2 with TRBJ1-5; D remains ambiguous. CDR1 and CDR2 from the germline V gene are SGHTA and FQGNSA. V gave up 5 bases and J gave up 7 bases, with 9 bases separating them. The length of the CDR3 is 12 residues. In DNA, the CDR3 is TGTGCCAGCAGCCGCCCGGGCCAGCCCCAGCATTTT. Amino acids: CASSRPGQPQHF.

The chain joins TRBV27 to TRBJ2-7, with 9 bases that match TRBD2. This CDR3 contains 17 residues. Losses at the gene ends were 4 bases for V and 4 bases for J; bases not matched to a gene: 14. CDR1 is MNHEY and CDR2 is SMNVEV in the germline V gene (reference sequence). DNA for the CDR3: TGTGCCAGCAGTTCTCCGAAAGGGCGGGGGGGCAATTACGAGCAGTACTTC. It encodes CASSSPKGRGGNYEQYF.